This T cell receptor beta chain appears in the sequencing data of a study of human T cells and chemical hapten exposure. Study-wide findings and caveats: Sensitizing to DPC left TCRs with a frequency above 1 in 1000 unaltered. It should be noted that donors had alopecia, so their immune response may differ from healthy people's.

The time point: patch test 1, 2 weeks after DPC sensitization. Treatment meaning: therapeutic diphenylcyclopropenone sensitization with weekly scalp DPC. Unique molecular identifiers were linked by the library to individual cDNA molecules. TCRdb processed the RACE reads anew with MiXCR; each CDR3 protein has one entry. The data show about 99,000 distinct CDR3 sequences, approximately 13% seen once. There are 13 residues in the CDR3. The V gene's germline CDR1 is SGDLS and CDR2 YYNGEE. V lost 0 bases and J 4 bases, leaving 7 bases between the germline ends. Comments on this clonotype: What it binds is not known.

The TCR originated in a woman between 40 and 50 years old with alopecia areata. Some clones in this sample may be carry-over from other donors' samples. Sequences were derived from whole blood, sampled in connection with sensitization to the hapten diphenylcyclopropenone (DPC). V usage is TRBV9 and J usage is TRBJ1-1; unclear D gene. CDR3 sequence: CASSVGGSTEAFF. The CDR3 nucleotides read TGTGCCAGCAGCGTAGGAGGTAGCACTGAAGCTTTCTTT.